In this sample, the clone carrying this T cell receptor beta chain turned up many times. The antigen is unknown. Diagnosis rested on symptoms, serum thyroxine and TRAb, thyroid ultrasound, and orbital computed tomography. This record comes from a study of T cells in Graves' hyperthyroidism and ophthalmopathy. Study-wide results and limits: Separating ophthalmopathy from stable hyperthyroidism was achieved by a 13 V-J model.

Amplified TCR beta CDR3 regions derived from RNA transcripts. Using the HTBI primer set, a first-round RT-PCR was run on the TCR CDR3. From the multiplex PCR reads, TCRdb called clonotypes with MiXCR, one entry per CDR3 protein. The sample yields a few hundred thousand distinct CDR3 sequences, approximately 14% seen once. The V end lost 4 bases, the J end lost 5 bases, and 12 bases lay between the germline ends. Per the germline V gene, CDR1 is DFQATT and CDR2 is SNEGSKA (reference sequence). The CDR3 is 12 amino acids. This sequence originates from a woman younger than 45 with Graves' hyperthyroidism. J is TRBJ2-7 and V is TRBV20-1; D call uncertain. The sequenced material came from blood. This CDR3 reads CSAMFRWNEQYF. The CDR3 DNA reads TGCAGTGCTATGTTTCGTTGGAACGAGCAGTACTTC.